These 7 T cell receptor beta chains came from one sample sequenced in a study of T cells in Graves' hyperthyroidism and ophthalmopathy. Amplified TCR beta CDR3 regions derived from RNA transcripts. First-round RT-PCR with HTBI primers amplified the TCR CDR3 region. From the multiplex PCR reads, TCRdb called clonotypes with MiXCR, one entry per CDR3 protein. The table lists over 250,000 distinct CDR3 sequences, 22% of them singletons, with around 65% in the top ten. The source material was blood. The receptors originated from a man aged 25-45 years with Graves' ophthalmopathy.

This sequence joins TRBV30 and TRBJ2-1; the D gene could be TRBD1 or TRBD2 (6 bases each). V lost 1 base to trimming and J lost 9 bases, with 19 bases between them. The CDR3 spans 15 residues. The germline CDR1 and CDR2 sequences are GTSNPN and SVGIG (reference sequence). The CDR3 DNA is TGTGCCTGGAGTGAGACTAGGGGGTCACACACTGAGCAGTTCTTC. Translation: CAWSETRGSHTEQFF.

This clonotype was counted ten times or more. This chain links TRBV2 with TRBJ1-1, with D hard to call. Germline V gives CDR1 SNHLY, CDR2 FYNNEI. The V and J ends lost 10 bases and 1 base respectively, with 10 bases between them. This CDR3 is 12 amino acids long. CDR3 protein: CATYRRNTEAFF. The CDR3 DNA reads as TGTGCCACCTACCGGAGGAACACTGAAGCTTTCTTT.

The V and J genes are TRBV28 and TRBJ2-3, with TRBD2 matching over 8 bases. The V and J ends lost 6 bases and 3 bases, in that order; junction bases with no gene match: 11. Germline CDR1 MDHEN, CDR2 SYDVKM. CDR3 size: 16 residues. CDR3 sequence: CASSSGTRGSTDTQYF. The CDR3 DNA follows: TGTGCCAGCAGCTCCGGGACTAGGGGTTCTACAGATACGCAGTATTTT.

The table lists this clonotype with a few counts. V usage is TRBV12-3 or TRBV12-4 and J usage is TRBJ2-1; D gene ambiguous. The V end was cut by 3 bases, the J end by 2 bases, with 8 bases between. The CDR3 runs 14 residues. The CDR3 DNA sequence: TGTGCCAGCAGTTTGACCCGCCCCTACAATGAGCAGTTCTTC. Translating it yields CASSLTRPYNEQFF.

The V gene is TRBV2, the J gene TRBJ2-2; possibly TRBD1 for D (6 bases). V was cut by 3 bases and J by 2 bases, with 7 bases left in between. This CDR3 has 14 residues. In germline, CDR1 is SNHLY, CDR2 FYNNEI. CDR3 DNA sequence: TGTGCCAGCAGTGAGGACAGCAACACCGGGGAGCTGTTTTTT. Translated: CASSEDSNTGELFF.

This clonotype was detected many times. The V gene is TRBV28, the J gene TRBJ2-7, with a weak D call TRBD2 (6 bases). V lost 4 bases to trimming and J lost 3 bases, with 16 bases between them. Germline CDR1 and CDR2: MDHEN and SYDVKM. The CDR3 is 15 amino acids. CDR3 region: CASSSPGGINYEQYF. CDR3 nucleotide sequence: TGTGCCAGCAGTTCCCCTGGCGGGATCAACTACGAGCAGTACTTC.

The chain links TRBV12-3 or TRBV12-4 to TRBJ1-2, with D perhaps matching TRBD1 (5 bases). The length of the CDR3 is 15 residues. V was pared by 2 bases and J by 0 bases, with 10 bases between. CDR3 protein: CASSLSGSANYGYTF. The CDR3 nucleotides are TGTGCCAGCAGTTTATCAGGGTCAGCTAACTATGGCTACACCTTC.